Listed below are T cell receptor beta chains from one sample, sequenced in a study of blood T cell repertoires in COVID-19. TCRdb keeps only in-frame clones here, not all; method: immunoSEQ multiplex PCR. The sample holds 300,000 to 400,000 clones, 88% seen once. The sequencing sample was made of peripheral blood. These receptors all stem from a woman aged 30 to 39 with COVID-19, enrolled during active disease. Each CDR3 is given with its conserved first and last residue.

cdr3_aa: CASSAPGHSASYTF
v_call: TRBV19

cdr3_aa: CASRSSGEPRPYEQYF
v_call: TRBV27

cdr3_aa: CASSPSDFIYSYNEQFF
v_call: TRBV5-8

cdr3_aa: CSVGGQRAFYNEQFF
v_call: TRBV29-1

cdr3_aa: CASNPGQSGANVLTF
v_call: TRBV6-5

cdr3_aa: CASSAAGGFGTEAFF
v_call: TRBV5-6

cdr3_aa: CASSSGGDSNQPQHF
v_call: TRBV9

cdr3_aa: CASSRSSGGNTEAFF
v_call: TRBV19

cdr3_aa: CATCSGSDNSPLHF
v_call: TRBV5-1

cdr3_aa: CASSLPDRVAYEQYF
v_call: TRBV3-1/TRBV3-2

cdr3_aa: CASSPIFKKRGPDNEQFF
v_call: TRBV18

cdr3_aa: CASSPLVRTPTNEKLFF
v_call: TRBV18

cdr3_aa: CSAFPTGVYGYTF
v_call: TRBV29-1

cdr3_aa: CSVMGRGTGVAEQYF
v_call: TRBV29-1

cdr3_aa: CASSPTSGGGNEQFF
v_call: TRBV19

cdr3_aa: CAISDGGEDGYTF
v_call: TRBV10-3

cdr3_aa: CASYGELFF
v_call: TRBV12-5

cdr3_aa: CASSRKDRPAYGYTF
v_call: TRBV27

cdr3_aa: CASSEETNEQFF
v_call: TRBV6-1

cdr3_aa: CASSTGQPQYSNQPQHF
v_call: TRBV19

cdr3_aa: CASSFLVGNRGHGYTF
v_call: TRBV5-1

cdr3_aa: CASTSPGQGDNSPLHF
v_call: TRBV28

cdr3_aa: CASSEGGANYGYTF
v_call: TRBV6-1

cdr3_aa: CASSVDRNEAFF
v_call: TRBV7-9

cdr3_aa: CASRGDRTNYGYTF
v_call: TRBV5-1

cdr3_aa: CASSQDPGQVFEQFF
v_call: TRBV4-1

cdr3_aa: CASSLGQINQPQHF
v_call: TRBV9

cdr3_aa: CASSPGRDTQYF
v_call: TRBV7-9

cdr3_aa: CASSPLQGTDTQYF
v_call: TRBV18

cdr3_aa: CASGGGPTEAFF
v_call: TRBV12-3/TRBV12-4

cdr3_aa: CARILRDRATGELFF
v_call: TRBV6-5

cdr3_aa: CASSQAVNRGIPDEQYF
v_call: TRBV4-3

cdr3_aa: CASSARDSSVQYF
v_call: TRBV7-9

cdr3_aa: CASVVQVRDTEAFF
v_call: TRBV2

cdr3_aa: CASSGTSVGELFF
v_call: TRBV2

cdr3_aa: CASSSGAGASPLHF
v_call: TRBV5-1

cdr3_aa: CASSPGTGPTDF
v_call: TRBV4-1

cdr3_aa: CASSTGDRGFGQPQHF
v_call: TRBV19

cdr3_aa: CASRVGGANTGELFF
v_call: TRBV19

cdr3_aa: CATSDPAGTGIGDTDTQYF
v_call: TRBV24-1

cdr3_aa: CASSSGPQAGYGYTF
v_call: TRBV6-5

cdr3_aa: CATSRAKILGQPQHF
v_call: TRBV15

cdr3_aa: CASSFTSGSSYNEQFF
v_call: TRBV5-1

cdr3_aa: CASSYSTGYSPLHF
v_call: TRBV6-6

cdr3_aa: CASIQGYGYTF
v_call: TRBV6-5

cdr3_aa: CASSRGQTNEKLFF
v_call: TRBV19

cdr3_aa: CASSWTVNTEAFF
v_call: TRBV27

cdr3_aa: CASGGGTEQETQYF
v_call: TRBV12-5

cdr3_aa: CASSFLQDNQPQHF
v_call: TRBV5-5

cdr3_aa: CASSLGATGELFF
v_call: TRBV5-1

cdr3_aa: CASSIGGTGEHGYTF
v_call: TRBV19

cdr3_aa: CASSLSPGDQETQYF
v_call: TRBV5-1